This T cell receptor beta chain is from a study of beta chain features in type 1 diabetes. Findings and limits, study-wide: Type 1 diabetes patients had TCRB CDR3s that were shorter (moderately but significantly so) in all four CD4+ subsets.

This clone came up a few times. As yet, its antigen is unknown. Of the isolated RNA, all was reverse transcribed, and so the sequenced material was expressed TCRB transcripts. This table comes from immunoSEQ multiplex PCR, and its TCRdb copy is limited to in-frame clones, with some not included. The table lists 150,000 to 200,000 clones, roughly 59% of them singletons. The germline V gene encodes CDR1 GTSNPN and CDR2 SVGIG (reference sequence). The V and J ends lost 3 bases and 2 bases respectively, with 6 bases between them. This CDR3 has 12 residues. The chain combines TRBV30 with TRBJ2-3, with a tentative D call TRBD1 (5 bases). What was sequenced was naive CD4+ T cells from blood. This TCR was recovered from a man in his thirties or forties with type 1 diabetes. The CDR3 DNA reads as TGTGCCTGGAGGGACACCACAGATACGCAGTATTTT. Its translation is CAWRDTTDTQYF.